The 28 T cell receptor beta chains below all came from one sample that was sequenced in a study of T cell responses to AZD1222 COVID-19 vaccine. Method: immunoSEQ multiplex PCR; TCRdb's copy keeps in-frame clones and lacks some. The repertoire has about 85,000 clones, less than 90% of them found once; the top ten carry 6% to 9%. The sample consisted of peripheral blood, taken on day 0 of AZD1222 vaccination. The source of these receptors is an adult in good health.

For this clone: This sample also contains other DNA sequences that code for the same CDR3. The rearrangement uses TRBV9 and TRBJ2-7, with D possibly matching TRBD2 (6 bases). V gave up 2 bases and J gave up 0 bases, with 9 bases separating them. From germline, CDR1 is SGDLS and CDR2 YYNGEE. CDR3 length equals 14 residues. CDR3: CASSVGSGSYEQYF. CDR3 DNA sequence: TGTGCCAGCAGCGTTGGTAGCGGCTCCTACGAGCAGTACTTC.

This clone was detected once. This sequence joins TRBV11-3 and TRBJ2-1; D may correspond to TRBD1 or TRBD2 (5 bases each). CDR3 length equals 15 residues. V lost 2 bases and J lost 3, with 11 bases in between. Germline values: CDR1 SGHNT, CDR2 YENEEA. CDR3 sequence reads: CASSLLGDDYNEQFF. In DNA, the CDR3 is TGTGCCAGCAGCTTATTAGGGGACGACTACAATGAGCAGTTCTTC.

This chain uses TRBV18 with TRBJ2-6; unclear D gene. The CDR3 has 19 amino acids. Germline CDR1 reads KGHSH; CDR2 reads LQKENI. Trimming stripped 2 bases from V and 0 bases from J, with 17 bases between. The CDR3 bases are TGTGCCAGCTCACCAAAGGTGCAGGATTTACCCTCTGGGGCCAACGTCCTGACTTTC. Its protein product is CASSPKVQDLPSGANVLTF.

The rearrangement uses TRBV6-5 and TRBJ1-6; TRBD1 matches 7 bases. CDR1 and CDR2 from the germline V gene are MNHEY and SVGAGI. Trimming at V came to 6 bases and at J to 7 bases, leaving 6 bases not matched to a gene. CDR3 length equals 14 residues. The CDR3 DNA reads TGTGCCAGCAGCCCCGGGACAGCGAATTCACCCCTCCACTTT. This gives the protein CASSPGTANSPLHF.

This clone was seen a handful of times. J is TRBJ2-1 and V is TRBV19; D is undetermined. The germline V gene encodes CDR1 LNHDA and CDR2 SQIVND (reference sequence). This CDR3 spans 12 amino acids. V lost 5 bases, J lost 9 bases, and 11 bases lay in between. CDR3 protein: CASSVSRSEQFF. For the CDR3, the DNA is TGTGCCAGTAGTGTCTCTAGGAGTGAGCAGTTCTTC.

The rearrangement links TRBV7-9 to TRBJ2-3; 8 bases are shared with TRBD1. J lost 3 bases, V lost 5 bases, and 7 bases had no gene match. There are 15 residues in the CDR3. The germline V gene encodes CDR1 SEHNR and CDR2 FQNEAQ (reference sequence). This CDR3 reads CASSEVQGATDTQYF. Written as DNA, the CDR3 is TGTGCCAGCAGCGAGGTGCAGGGGGCAACAGATACGCAGTATTTT.

This chain uses TRBV11-2 with TRBJ2-2, with D perhaps TRBD2 (6 bases). Looked up from germline, CDR1 is SGHAT and CDR2 is FQNNGV. This CDR3 is 14 amino acids long. With 10 bases removed from V and 1 base from J, the gap between germline ends came to 13 bases. The CDR3 DNA reads as TGTGCCACGAGCGGGCGTCTGAACACCGGGGAGCTGTTTTTT. Its protein is CATSGRLNTGELFF.

V usage is TRBV11-2 and J usage is TRBJ2-3; the D is unclear. The V and J ends lost 2 bases and 4 bases respectively, with 4 bases between them. This CDR3 region has 12 residues. The germline V gene encodes CDR1 SGHAT and CDR2 FQNNGV. For the CDR3, the DNA is TGTGCCAGCAGCTTAATATCAGATACGCAGTATTTT. Translation gives CASSLISDTQYF.

The sample holds one count of this clone. This chain's CDR3 is CASLYTGSGQPQHF. The CDR3 region has the DNA TGTGCCAGCTTATATACAGGGAGCGGTCAGCCCCAGCATTTT. This chain uses TRBV6-5 with TRBJ1-5, with D maybe TRBD1 (6 bases). CDR1 and CDR2 (germline): MNHEY, SVGAGI. This CDR3 is 14 amino acids long. V lost 8 bases, J lost 6 bases, and 17 bases lay in between.

The gene calls are TRBV15 and TRBJ2-7, with 10 nucleotides matching TRBD2. Germline V gene sequence: CDR1 LNHNV, CDR2 YYDKDF (reference sequence). The CDR3 consists of 17 residues. V lost 0 bases, J lost 3 bases, and 8 bases stayed unmatched. The CDR3 spells CATSRDPSGSSGYEQYF. The CDR3 nucleotides are TGTGCCACCAGCAGAGATCCTAGCGGGAGTTCGGGCTACGAGCAGTACTTC.

The chain joins TRBV6-2 or TRBV6-3 to TRBJ2-3, with D tentatively TRBD2 (5 bases). Trimming cost V 2 bases and J 11 bases, with 11 bases left between them. There are 12 residues in the CDR3. From germline, CDR1 is MNHEY and CDR2 SVGEGT. CDR3 protein: CASSYVGLKQYF. The DNA of the CDR3 is TGTGCCAGCAGTTACGTTGGACTGAAGCAGTATTTT.

This clone turned up a few times. V and J are TRBV4-2 and TRBJ2-5; TRBD2 agrees at 9 bases. This CDR3 comprises 17 residues. V gave up 0 bases and J gave up 2 bases; unmatched junction bases: 7. Germline CDR1 LGHNA, CDR2 YNFKEQ. Here the CDR3 DNA reads TGTGCCAGCAGCCAAGAGGGGCCTAGCGGGACTCAAGAGACCCAGTACTTC. It encodes CASSQEGPSGTQETQYF.

In its sample, this clone was seen once. The CDR3 reads CASSEMGPTNEKLFF. CDR3 DNA sequence: TGTGCCAGCAGTGAGATGGGGCCTACTAATGAAAAACTGTTTTTT. This chain links TRBV25-1 with TRBJ1-4; maybe TRBD1 (5 bases). The V gene lost 3 bases and the J gene lost 2 bases, with 10 bases spanning the gap. The CDR3 consists of 15 residues. Looked up from germline, CDR1 is MGHDK and CDR2 is SYGVNS.

This chain uses TRBV7-9 with TRBJ2-7; 11 bases match TRBD1. This CDR3 is 16 amino acids long. J gave up 5 bases and V 0 bases, and 6 bases lay outside the gene matches. Germline CDR1 and CDR2: SEHNR and FQNEAQ (reference sequence). The CDR3 protein is CASSLAGTGGDDEQYF. The CDR3 coding sequence is TGTGCCAGCAGCTTAGCGGGGACAGGGGGTGATGACGAGCAGTACTTC.

This clone has a handful of counts. V gene TRBV6-4 combines with J gene TRBJ2-3, with D perhaps given as TRBD1 or TRBD2 (6 bases each). Trimming removed 6 bases at V and 2 bases at J, with 12 bases between. The CDR3 totals 14 residues. Germline V lookup: CDR1 MRHNA, CDR2 SNTAGT. The CDR3 loop is CASSGGGHTDTQYF. The CDR3 nucleotides are TGTGCCAGCAGCGGGGGCGGACACACAGATACGCAGTATTTT.

The chain combines TRBV5-4 with TRBJ2-7; D is ambiguous. The CDR3 is 11 residues long. Germline CDR1 is SGHNT and CDR2 is YYREEE (reference sequence). The V end was cut by 0 bases, the J end by 6 bases, with 4 bases between. CDR3 loop: CASSLDTEQYF. CDR3 coding DNA: TGTGCCAGCAGCTTGGATACCGAGCAGTACTTC.

This chain uses TRBV7-9 with TRBJ2-3, with D possibly being TRBD1 (7 bases). Trimming stripped 8 bases from V and 4 bases from J, with 10 bases between. The CDR3 has 12 amino acids. Germline loops: CDR1 SEHNR, CDR2 FQNEAQ (reference sequence). The CDR3 is CASGGGSDTQYF. CDR3 DNA sequence: TGTGCCAGCGGAGGGGGCTCAGATACGCAGTATTTT. Full variable domain (outside the CDR3, taken from reference TRBV7-9 and TRBJ2-3): DTGVSQNPRHKITKRGQNVTFRCDPISEHNRLYWYRQTLGQGPEFLTYFQNEAQLEKSRLLSDRFSAERPKGSFSTLEIQRTEQGDSAMYLCASGGGSDTQYFGPGTRLTVL.

This clone appeared a single time. This chain connects TRBV12-5 to TRBJ1-1; 7 positions match TRBD1. In germline, CDR1 is LGHNT, CDR2 FRNRAP. Trimming cost V 6 bases and J 1 base; bases outside gene matches: 5. The CDR3 consists of 14 residues. CDR3 in amino acids: CASGPGTENTEAFF. The CDR3 DNA reads TGTGCTAGTGGCCCCGGGACAGAGAACACTGAAGCTTTCTTT.

The genes are TRBV9 and TRBJ2-3, with TRBD2 matching over 10 bases. CDR3 length: 18 amino acids. Per germline, CDR1 SGDLS and CDR2 YYNGEE. V dropped 2 bases and J dropped 1; count of bases not matched to a gene: 10. CDR3 protein: CASSVAASGSEGTDTQYF. Here the CDR3 DNA reads TGTGCCAGCAGCGTGGCGGCTAGCGGGAGTGAAGGCACAGATACGCAGTATTTT. Full variable domain (remainder filled in from reference TRBV9 and TRBJ2-3): DSGVTQTPKHLITATGQRVTLRCSPRSGDLSVYWYQQSLDQGLQFLIQYYNGEERAKGNILERFSAQQFPDLHSELNLSSLELGDSALYFCASSVAASGSEGTDTQYFGPGTRLTVL.

The V gene is TRBV6-5, the J gene TRBJ2-1; TRBD1 agrees at 7 bases. Trimming cost V 2 bases and J 9 bases; bases outside gene matches: 4. Germline CDR1 reads MNHEY; CDR2 reads SVGAGI. The CDR3 runs to 13 residues. CDR3 loop: CASSYIPGGEQFF. CDR3 DNA sequence: TGTGCCAGCAGTTACATACCAGGGGGTGAGCAGTTCTTC.

The chain couples TRBV5-1 to TRBJ2-1; D uncertain. CDR1 is SGHRS, CDR2 YFSETQ, per germline. This CDR3 spans 14 amino acids. Trimming pared 2 bases from V and 0 bases from J, leaving 6 bases between. The CDR3 nucleotides read TGCGCCAGCAGCTTAACTCCCTCCTACAATGAGCAGTTCTTC. This encodes CASSLTPSYNEQFF. Together with reference TRBV5-1 and TRBJ2-1, the CDR3 gives the full variable domain: KAGVTQTPRYLIKTRGQQVTLSCSPISGHRSVSWYQQTPGQGLQFLFEYFSETQRNKGNFPGRFSGRQFSNSRSEMNVSTLELGDSALYLCASSLTPSYNEQFFGPGTRLTVL.

This chain uses TRBV5-8 with TRBJ1-6; D ambiguous. Trimming left V 4 bases short and J 6 bases short, with 20 bases between. The CDR3 has 17 amino acids. In germline, CDR1 is SGHTS, CDR2 YDEGEE. The DNA for the CDR3 is TGTGCCAGCAGCGTAAAGAGGGTCGCCTCCCCTAATTCACCCCTCCACTTT. This translates into CASSVKRVASPNSPLHF.

The chain carries TRBV5-1 and TRBJ1-1; TRBD1 agrees at 10 bases. V trimming: 4 bases; J trimming: 8 bases; junction bases outside the gene matches: 8. This CDR3 is built from 14 residues. Germline assignment: CDR1 SGHRS and CDR2 YFSETQ. CDR3 protein: CASSRGQGSAEAFF. The CDR3 DNA reads as TGCGCCAGCAGCCGGGGACAGGGGAGCGCGGAAGCTTTCTTT. The variable domain in full, completed from reference TRBV5-1 and TRBJ1-1, reads KAGVTQTPRYLIKTRGQQVTLSCSPISGHRSVSWYQQTPGQGLQFLFEYFSETQRNKGNFPGRFSGRQFSNSRSEMNVSTLELGDSALYLCASSRGQGSAEAFFGQGTRLTVV.

The rearrangement links TRBV13 to TRBJ2-2, with D perhaps matching TRBD1 (5 bases). The V end was cut by 5 bases, the J end by 0 bases, with 16 bases between. CDR1 is PRHDT, CDR2 FYEKMQ, per germline (reference sequence). This CDR3 contains 17 residues. The chain's CDR3 is CASSPPDTLSNTGELFF. CDR3 DNA: TGTGCCAGCAGCCCCCCGGACACCCTCTCGAACACCGGGGAGCTGTTTTTT.

V and J are TRBV7-6 and TRBJ1-5; 9 positions agree with TRBD1. This CDR3 comprises 14 residues. The V gene's germline CDR1 is SGHVS and CDR2 FNYEAQ. V was clipped by 5 bases and J by 5 bases; unmatched bases: 4. DNA for the CDR3: TGTGCCAGCAGCCCGGGGGACAGGGATCAGCCCCAGCATTTT. It specifies CASSPGDRDQPQHF.

This chain uses TRBV29-1 with TRBJ1-2; no reliable D call. The germline V and J ends were trimmed by 7 bases and 0 bases, with 12 bases remaining between them. CDR1 and CDR2 from the germline V gene are SQVTM and ANQGSEA. The CDR3 runs to 13 residues. CDR3 DNA: TGCAGCGCTTCGACACACTCTAACTATGGCTACACCTTC. It encodes CSASTHSNYGYTF.

The chain has TRBV5-4 and TRBJ2-7; D tentatively reads TRBD1 or TRBD2 (5 bases each). V lost 4 bases, J lost 0 bases, and 11 bases lay in between. Germline loops: CDR1 SGHNT, CDR2 YYREEE (reference sequence). The CDR3 extends over 14 amino acids. The CDR3 here is CASSLRGPSYEQYF. As DNA, the CDR3 is TGTGCCAGCAGCCTGAGGGGCCCCTCCTACGAGCAGTACTTC.

This chain connects TRBV30 to TRBJ1-2; D uncertain. V was trimmed by 6 bases and J by 2 bases, leaving 10 bases between them. The CDR3 runs 12 residues. Germline V gene lookup returns CDR1 GTSNPN and CDR2 SVGIG (reference sequence). The DNA for the CDR3 is TGTGCCTGTTCACCGGGGAACTATGGCTACACCTTC. It translates to CACSPGNYGYTF. Looking up the rest from reference TRBV30 and TRBJ1-2 gives the full variable domain: SQTIHQWPATLVQPVGSPLSLECTVEGTSNPNLYWYRQAAGRGLQLLFYSVGIGQISSEVPQNLSASRPQDRQFILSSKKLLLSDSGFYLCACSPGNYGYTFGSGTRLTVV.